The T cell receptor (beta chain) described here comes from a study of radiation and T cells in renal cell carcinoma (TCRdb year 2020). Turning to the overall study: Samples came from a clinical trial, in which primary renal cell carcinomas received 15 Gy stereotactic body radiation therapy followed by nephrectomy 4 weeks later. In the 40 to 60 samples combined, some 4 million unique CDR3 nucleotide sequences were found, encoding about 2,700,000 unique CDR3 amino acid sequences. In total, 50 or so samples underwent TCR beta sequencing: approximately 26 tumors plus 27 peripheral blood samples. Beyond this particular receptor, the publication reports: Because no pretreatment tumor biopsies were available, whether clonotypes were present in the tumor at baseline could not be determined. Dynamics of the blood repertoire were not tracked past 4 weeks after treatment. In blood, the top tumor clonotypes increased from baseline to 2 weeks after radiation and then shrank by 4 weeks, which suggests a temporary expansion of tumor-resident clones. With a single-armed trial design, the study had no way to address how radiation dose or scheduling affects the TCR repertoire.

A remark on this clone: Its cognate antigen has yet to be identified. No per-base quality is available; no much larger clone lies one base away. Other DNA variants within this sample encode the same CDR3.

The sample's time point label, in plain terms: baseline pretreatment blood. This sample's treatment or condition label indicates: 15 Gy SBRT to primary tumor, nephrectomy 4 weeks later. To follow tumor-enriched clonotypes, serial peripheral blood was collected from radiation-treated patients at baseline and at 2 weeks and 4 weeks after SBRT. Every patient had renal cell carcinoma of clear cell pathology. Genomic DNA for TCR sequencing was prepared using the QIAamp DNA Blood Mini Kit (Qiagen). Samples were included in the analyses only if all quality control checks were passed. Following the manufacturer's recommendations, the immunoSEQ kit was used to generate TCR beta libraries from genomic DNA. Library preparation used a first multiplex PCR with proprietary primers, then a second PCR adding unique barcodes, with bead cleanups after each round. A positive control reaction and a negative control reaction, both provided in the kit, were run with every batch of samples. The final libraries were assessed on an Agilent 4200 TapeStation D1000 ScreenTape, pooled by volume, and quantified by qPCR. An Illumina NextSeq500 fitted with a MidOutput 150-cycle cartridge performed the sequencing, running 156 Read1 cycles and 15 Index1 cycles with the kit's custom primers. The pooled library was loaded at roughly 1 pM, with an approximately 21% PhiX control spiked in. Under the source paper's analysis protocol: Vendor-processed data were analyzed in R, and a clonotype was defined as all T cells sharing the same CDR3 nucleotide sequence. In the clone abundance analyses, frequencies in each sample were normalized to that sample's 10,000 most abundant clones. Public T cell clones, which averaged fewer than five per sample, were excluded before analysis. A difference in abundance of at least 32-fold between compartments was used to define tumor-enriched and baseline blood-enriched clonotypes. A beta-binomial differential abundance model was used to identify clonotypes that expanded or contracted between blood time points. Tumor-blood repertoire similarity was measured with the Baroni-Urbani and Buser coefficient, and group comparisons used two-tailed Wilcoxon tests in R. Not all clones reach the TCRdb copy of this immuneACCESS table, which keeps in-frame sequences only. Checked studies attribute under half of the gap to unresolved V genes and leave the rest unexplained. D and trimming come from the DNA, and the V and J calls and clone size come from that table. This sample gives 150,000 or so clones in total; about 88% of them show up just once. 12% of the sample goes to the ten largest clones.

The germline V gene encodes CDR1 MNHEY and CDR2 SVGAGI. Relative to germline, V is 3 bases shorter and J is 4 bases shorter, with 9 bases between their ends. Including the terminal cysteine and phenylalanine, the CDR3 comprises 13 residues. Kept here is only the CDR3 DNA, which spans 39 bases and is read in frame from base 1. The chain joins TRBV6-5 to TRBJ1-2; the D gene cannot be resolved reliably. This specimen was blood, taken from a patient whose treatment included radiotherapy and nephrectomy. The TCR was taken from a woman aged 45-65 years with renal cell carcinoma. The sequence in DNA is TGTGCCAGCAGTTATTCAGGCGTCTATGGCTACACCTTC. Its protein is CASSYSGVYGYTF.